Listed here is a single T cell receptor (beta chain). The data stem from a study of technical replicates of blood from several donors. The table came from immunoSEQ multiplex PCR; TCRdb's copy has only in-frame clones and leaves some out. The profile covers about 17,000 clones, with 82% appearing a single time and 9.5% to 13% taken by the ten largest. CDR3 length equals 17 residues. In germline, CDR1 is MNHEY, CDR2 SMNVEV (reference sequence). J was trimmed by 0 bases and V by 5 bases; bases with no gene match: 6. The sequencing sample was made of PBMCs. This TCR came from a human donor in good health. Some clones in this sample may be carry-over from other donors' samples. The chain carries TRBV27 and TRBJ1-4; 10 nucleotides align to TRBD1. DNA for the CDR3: TGTGCCAGCAGTGCGGGACAGGGGCATGCAACTAATGAAAAACTGTTTTTT. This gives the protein CASSAGQGHATNEKLFF.